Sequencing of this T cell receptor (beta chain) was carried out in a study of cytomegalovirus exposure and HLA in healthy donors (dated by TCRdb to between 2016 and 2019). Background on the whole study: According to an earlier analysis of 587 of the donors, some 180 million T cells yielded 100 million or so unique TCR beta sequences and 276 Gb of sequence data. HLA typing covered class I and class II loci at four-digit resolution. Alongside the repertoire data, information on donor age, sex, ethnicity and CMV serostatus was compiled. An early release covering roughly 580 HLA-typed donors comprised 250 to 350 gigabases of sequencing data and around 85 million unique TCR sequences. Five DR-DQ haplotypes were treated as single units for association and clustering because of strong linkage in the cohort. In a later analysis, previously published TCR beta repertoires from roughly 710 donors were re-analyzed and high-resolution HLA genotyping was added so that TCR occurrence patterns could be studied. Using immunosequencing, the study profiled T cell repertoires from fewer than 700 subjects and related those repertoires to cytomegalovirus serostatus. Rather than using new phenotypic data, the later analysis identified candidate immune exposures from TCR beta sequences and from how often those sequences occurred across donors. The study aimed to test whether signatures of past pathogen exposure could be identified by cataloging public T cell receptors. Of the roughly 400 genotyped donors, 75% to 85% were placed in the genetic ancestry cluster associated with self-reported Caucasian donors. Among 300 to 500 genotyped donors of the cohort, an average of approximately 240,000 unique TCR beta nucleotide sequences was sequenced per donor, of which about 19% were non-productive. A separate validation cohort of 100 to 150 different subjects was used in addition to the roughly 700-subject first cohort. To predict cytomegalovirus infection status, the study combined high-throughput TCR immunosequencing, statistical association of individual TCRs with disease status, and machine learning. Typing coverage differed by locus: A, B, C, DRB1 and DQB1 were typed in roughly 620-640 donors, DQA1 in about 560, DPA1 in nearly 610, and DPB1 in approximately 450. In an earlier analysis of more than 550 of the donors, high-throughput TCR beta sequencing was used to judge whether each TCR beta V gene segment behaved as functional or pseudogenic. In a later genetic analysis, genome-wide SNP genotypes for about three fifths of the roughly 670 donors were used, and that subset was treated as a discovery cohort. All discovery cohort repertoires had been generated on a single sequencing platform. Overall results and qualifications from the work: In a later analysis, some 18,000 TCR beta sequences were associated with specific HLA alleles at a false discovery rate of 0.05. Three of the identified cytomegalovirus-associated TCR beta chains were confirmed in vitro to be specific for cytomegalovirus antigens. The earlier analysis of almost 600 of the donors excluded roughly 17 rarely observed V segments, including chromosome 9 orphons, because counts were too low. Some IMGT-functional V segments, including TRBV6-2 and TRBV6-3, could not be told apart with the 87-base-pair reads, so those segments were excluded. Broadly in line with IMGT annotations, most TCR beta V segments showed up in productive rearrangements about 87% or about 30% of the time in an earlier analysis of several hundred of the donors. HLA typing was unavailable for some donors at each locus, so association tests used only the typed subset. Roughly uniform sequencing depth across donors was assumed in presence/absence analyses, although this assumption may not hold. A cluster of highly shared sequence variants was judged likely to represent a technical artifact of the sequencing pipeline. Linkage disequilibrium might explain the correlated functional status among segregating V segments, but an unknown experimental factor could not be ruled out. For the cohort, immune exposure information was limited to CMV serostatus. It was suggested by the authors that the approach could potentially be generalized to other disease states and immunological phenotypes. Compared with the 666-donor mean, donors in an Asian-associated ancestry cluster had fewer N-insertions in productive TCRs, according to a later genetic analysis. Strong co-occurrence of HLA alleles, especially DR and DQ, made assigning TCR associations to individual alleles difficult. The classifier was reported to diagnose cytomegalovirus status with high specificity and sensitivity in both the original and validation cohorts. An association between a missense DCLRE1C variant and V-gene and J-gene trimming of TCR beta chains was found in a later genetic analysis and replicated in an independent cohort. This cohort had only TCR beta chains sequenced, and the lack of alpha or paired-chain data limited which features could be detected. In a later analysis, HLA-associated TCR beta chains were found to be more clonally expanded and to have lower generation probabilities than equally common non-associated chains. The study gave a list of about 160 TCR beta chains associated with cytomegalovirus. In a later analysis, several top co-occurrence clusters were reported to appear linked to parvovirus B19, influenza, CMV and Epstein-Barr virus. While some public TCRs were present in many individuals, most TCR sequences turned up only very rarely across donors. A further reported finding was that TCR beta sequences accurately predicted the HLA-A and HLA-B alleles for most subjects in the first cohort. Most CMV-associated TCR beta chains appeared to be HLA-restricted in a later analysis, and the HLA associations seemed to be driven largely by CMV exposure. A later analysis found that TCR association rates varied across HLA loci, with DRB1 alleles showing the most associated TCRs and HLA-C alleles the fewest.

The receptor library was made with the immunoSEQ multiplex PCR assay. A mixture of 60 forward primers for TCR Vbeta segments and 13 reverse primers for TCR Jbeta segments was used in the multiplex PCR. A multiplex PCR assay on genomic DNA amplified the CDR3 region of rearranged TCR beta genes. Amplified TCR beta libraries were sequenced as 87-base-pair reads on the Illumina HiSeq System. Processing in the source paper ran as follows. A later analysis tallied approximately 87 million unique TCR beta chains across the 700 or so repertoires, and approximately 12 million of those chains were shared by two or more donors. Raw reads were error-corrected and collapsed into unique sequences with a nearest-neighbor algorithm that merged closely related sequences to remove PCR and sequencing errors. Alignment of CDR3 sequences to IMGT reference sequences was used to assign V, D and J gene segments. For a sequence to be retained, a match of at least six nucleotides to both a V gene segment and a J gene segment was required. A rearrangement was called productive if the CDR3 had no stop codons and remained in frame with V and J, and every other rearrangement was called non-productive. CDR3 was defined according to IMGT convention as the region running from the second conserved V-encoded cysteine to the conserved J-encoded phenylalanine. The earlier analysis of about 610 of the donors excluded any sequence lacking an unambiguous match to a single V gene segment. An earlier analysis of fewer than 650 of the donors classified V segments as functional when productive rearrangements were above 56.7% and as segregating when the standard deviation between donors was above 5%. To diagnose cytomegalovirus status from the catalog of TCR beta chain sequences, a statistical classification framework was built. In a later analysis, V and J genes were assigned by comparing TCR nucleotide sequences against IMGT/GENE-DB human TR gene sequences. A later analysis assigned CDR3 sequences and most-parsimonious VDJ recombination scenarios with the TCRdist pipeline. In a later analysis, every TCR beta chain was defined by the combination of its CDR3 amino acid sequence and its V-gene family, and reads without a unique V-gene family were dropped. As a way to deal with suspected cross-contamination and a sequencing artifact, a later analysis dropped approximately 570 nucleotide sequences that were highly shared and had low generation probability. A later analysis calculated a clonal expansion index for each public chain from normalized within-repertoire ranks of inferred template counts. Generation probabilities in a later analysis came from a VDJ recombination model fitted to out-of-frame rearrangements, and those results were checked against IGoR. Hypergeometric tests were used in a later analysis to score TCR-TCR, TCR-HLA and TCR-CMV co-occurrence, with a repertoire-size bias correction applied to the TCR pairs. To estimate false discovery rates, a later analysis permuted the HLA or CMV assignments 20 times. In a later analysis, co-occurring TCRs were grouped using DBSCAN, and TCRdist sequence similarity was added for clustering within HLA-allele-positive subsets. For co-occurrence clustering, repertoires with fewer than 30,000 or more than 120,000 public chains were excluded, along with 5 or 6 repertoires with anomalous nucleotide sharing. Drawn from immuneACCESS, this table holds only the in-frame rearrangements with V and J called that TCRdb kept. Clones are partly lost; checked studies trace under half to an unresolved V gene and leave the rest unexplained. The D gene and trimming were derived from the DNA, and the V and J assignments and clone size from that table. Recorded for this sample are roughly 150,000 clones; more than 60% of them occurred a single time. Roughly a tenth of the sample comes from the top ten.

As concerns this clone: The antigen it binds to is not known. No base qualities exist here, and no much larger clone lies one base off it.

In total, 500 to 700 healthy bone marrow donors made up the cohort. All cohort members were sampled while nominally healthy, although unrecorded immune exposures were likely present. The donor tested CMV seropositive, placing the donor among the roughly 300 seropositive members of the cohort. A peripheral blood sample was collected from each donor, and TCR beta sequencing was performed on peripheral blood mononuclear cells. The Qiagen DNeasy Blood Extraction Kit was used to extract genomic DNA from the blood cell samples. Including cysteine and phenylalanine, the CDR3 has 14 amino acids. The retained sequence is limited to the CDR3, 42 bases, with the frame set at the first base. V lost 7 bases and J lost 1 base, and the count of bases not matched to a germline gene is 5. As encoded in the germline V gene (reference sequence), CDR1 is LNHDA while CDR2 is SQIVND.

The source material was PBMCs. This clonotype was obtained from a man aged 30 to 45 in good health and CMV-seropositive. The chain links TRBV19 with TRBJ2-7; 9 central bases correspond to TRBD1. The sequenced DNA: TGTGCCAGTACTGCCGGGACAGGGTCCTACGAGCAGTACTTC. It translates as CASTAGTGSYEQYF.